The rows below give T cell receptor beta chains drawn from one sample of a study of PD-1 blockade in mismatch repair-deficient tumors. The protocol was immunoSEQ multiplex PCR, while the TCRdb copy is restricted to in-frame clones and leaves out a portion. The table has roughly 80,000 clones, over 70% seen once. The material sequenced was peripheral blood, taken 12 weeks after starting pembrolizumab. These receptors all come from an adult with mismatch repair-deficient cancer. The conserved cysteine and the conserved F or W are not part of the CDR3 here.

v_call: TRBV9; cdr3_aa: ASSQPVTTDTQY
v_call: TRBV14; cdr3_aa: ASSQDSGGRAFEQF
v_call: TRBV6-5; cdr3_aa: ASRRTHTGANVLT
v_call: TRBV6-5; cdr3_aa: ATAGGGYNEQF
v_call: TRBV18; cdr3_aa: ASSPREHTEAF
v_call: TRBV10-3; cdr3_aa: AISLRSTGELF
v_call: TRBV27; cdr3_aa: ASQGMLAYEQY
v_call: TRBV29-1; cdr3_aa: SVQWPPSYGEAF
v_call: TRBV5-1; cdr3_aa: ASSSRDTGELF
v_call: TRBV29-1; cdr3_aa: SVISGGIAKNIQY
v_call: TRBV7-2; cdr3_aa: ASSSYSRDTAYAF
v_call: TRBV5-5; cdr3_aa: ASSLALAGGQETQY
v_call: TRBV7-2; cdr3_aa: ASSHSGLADYGIWNEQF
v_call: TRBV14; cdr3_aa: ASSQDLFESGSGTGELF
v_call: TRBV5-1; cdr3_aa: ASSRPGSSGNTIY
v_call: TRBV9; cdr3_aa: ASSEPGILDEQF
v_call: TRBV10-3; cdr3_aa: AISETANTIY
v_call: TRBV30; cdr3_aa: AWSRNRGFGNEQF
v_call: TRBV14; cdr3_aa: ASSPWATGSNEQF
v_call: TRBV11-3; cdr3_aa: ASSFPANTIY
v_call: TRBV11-2; cdr3_aa: ASSLKGYEQY
v_call: TRBV11-2; cdr3_aa: ASSTDHEQY
v_call: TRBV5-6; cdr3_aa: ASNVGARTVRGEQY
v_call: TRBV6-1; cdr3_aa: ASTLNSRTGQPQH
v_call: TRBV2; cdr3_aa: ASTMGQNPGNTIY
v_call: TRBV7-2; cdr3_aa: ASTSSGTANYGYT
v_call: TRBV5-1; cdr3_aa: ASSSPGGTEAF
v_call: TRBV4-3; cdr3_aa: ASSQDLSRAGNTIY
v_call: TRBV30; cdr3_aa: AWSVGTDEKLF
v_call: TRBV27; cdr3_aa: ASSTVPNTGELF
v_call: TRBV27; cdr3_aa: ASSPTSGTDNEQF
v_call: TRBV7-7; cdr3_aa: ASSLTMGLAGVSSYNEQF
v_call: TRBV7-8; cdr3_aa: ASSLKGSKLINYGYT
v_call: TRBV2; cdr3_aa: ASRPDSLNTEAF
v_call: TRBV5-4; cdr3_aa: ASSPQPPGTGLTDTQY
v_call: TRBV6-5; cdr3_aa: ASSYSGGNTEAF
v_call: TRBV10-3; cdr3_aa: AISESTGSYEQY
v_call: TRBV11-3; cdr3_aa: ASSLLAGDFNEQF
v_call: TRBV19; cdr3_aa: ASSVSGSADTQY
v_call: TRBV18; cdr3_aa: ASSPTDRGSKGNEQF
v_call: TRBV6-6; cdr3_aa: ATNPGGTGARPQH
v_call: TRBV7-6; cdr3_aa: ASSSLAGSSDEQF
v_call: TRBV5-6; cdr3_aa: ASSLGTGAYEQY
v_call: TRBV29-1; cdr3_aa: SVEEGLRTDTQY
v_call: TRBV4-2; cdr3_aa: ASSPQEGYNEQF
v_call: TRBV11-1; cdr3_aa: ASSQGPDQPQY
v_call: TRBV6-5; cdr3_aa: ASSVDRGDTEAF
v_call: TRBV11-2; cdr3_aa: ASSPGTGLGYEQY
v_call: TRBV15; cdr3_aa: ATSRVGQLEAF
v_call: TRBV4-1; cdr3_aa: ASGTGSDTGELF